This T cell receptor beta chain was profiled in a study of vaccination effects on CD4 cells after COVID-19 (dated by TCRdb to between 2022 and 2023). For context, the study as a whole: Each participant received two doses of an mRNA SARS-CoV-2 vaccine, either BNT162b2 or mRNA-1273. The study compared SARS-CoV-2 spike-specific CD4+ TCR repertoires before and after mRNA vaccination in COVID-19 convalescent patients and infection-naive vaccine recipients. The full study included 10 COVID-19 convalescent patients and several SARS-CoV-2-naive healthy vaccine recipients. In the study, cultures from other donors were sequenced using the Oncomine TCR Beta short-read assay on an Illumina iSeq 100. General findings and caveats noted by the study authors: Among healthy vaccine recipients, nearly all vaccine-induced clones were SARS-CoV-2 mono-reactive, and just 1 of 255 was cross-reactive with common cold coronaviruses. At late post-vaccination timepoints, both infection-induced and vaccine-induced clones showed marked clonal contraction, consistent with waning T cell responses. The study was limited by a small number of convalescent patients, and early post-infection timepoints were lacking.

In the case of this clone: Its specific antigen is unknown. Per-base qualities were not stored, and no clone one base away is much larger.

Receptors were amplified or captured by the immunoSEQ multiplex PCR assay. DNA from the CD4+ T cells that had been cultured and isolated underwent TCR beta CDR3 sequencing. In the paper's pipeline: The analysis removed non-productive TCR sequences, trimmed reads to the CDR3 region, and retained only CDR3s that were 7 or more amino acids long. The MANAFEST web app was used to pick out antigen-specific clonotypes by comparing their expansion in peptide wells with that in reference cultures. To count as positive, a clone had to show expansion at FDR<0.05 compared with the reference and with all other wells, an odds ratio above 5, and a frequency above 0.1% in two replicate wells. A clonotype was defined as cross-reactive if the clonotype was significantly expanded both in SARS-CoV-2 spike wells and in at least one common cold coronavirus spike condition. CDR3 similarity was assessed by Levenshtein distance with the stringdist R package, and unrooted trees were built with ape in R 3.6.1. Entries here come from immuneACCESS through TCRdb and include only in-frame sequences with V and J called. Some clones fail to appear in such tables; in the studies checked, an unresolved V gene covers under half of the shortfall, and the cause of the remainder is unknown. That table supplies the V and J calls and clone size; D and trimming were determined from the DNA. This sample comprises 67,000 or so clones, roughly three quarters of them detected only once. The ten most abundant clones make up under 4.5% of the sample.

The ViraFEST assay stimulated PBMC with viral peptide pools and then used TCR sequencing to identify antigen-specific CD4+ T cell clonotypes by expansion. After less than 13 days of culture, CD4+ T cells were isolated with the EasySep CD4+ T cell isolation kit. Negative nucleocapsid antibody results before and after vaccination confirmed that the healthy vaccine recipients had no prior SARS-CoV-2 infection. Roughly 1.9 million PBMC per well were cultured with 8.5 to 10 ug/ml peptides in IMDM containing around 5% human AB serum, 10 IU/ml IL-2 and gentamicin. Half of the culture medium was replaced with fresh IL-2-containing medium on days 3 and 7. Each peptide stimulation condition was cultured in triplicate wells unless otherwise noted. PBMC were separated from whole blood using Ficoll-Paque Plus gradient centrifugation and were then either cryopreserved at -140C or used fresh. The overlapping peptide pools covered the spike proteins of SARS-CoV-2 and of the common cold coronaviruses HCoV-NL63, HCoV-OC43 and HCoV-229E. Genomic DNA was extracted from cultured CD4+ T cells with the QIAamp micro DNA kit.

CDR1 and CDR2 are drawn from the germline V gene (reference sequence): DFQATT, SNEGSKA. Its CDR3 holds 11 amino acids, cysteine through valine. Of the read, only the CDR3 DNA is kept; its 33 bases are in frame from base 1. V is clipped by 1 base and J by 6 bases, and the sequence between their germline boundaries is 7 bases long. The chain was built from TRBV20-1 and TRBJ2-7; perhaps TRBD1 is the D gene, with 6 bases matching. The sample here was CD4+ T cells from PBMCs cultured with HCoV-OC43 spike peptides, taken before COVID-19 vaccination. The cell subset or site label on this specimen signifies: HCoV-OC43 spike overlapping peptide pool stimulation. This receptor was identified in a human donor who received a COVID-19 vaccine. The CDR3 amino acid sequence is: CSARGGREQYV. The DNA reads as follows: TGCAGTGCTAGAGGGGGGCGCGAGCAGTACGTC.